The clone carrying this T cell receptor (beta chain) was counted once. Its matching antigen is unknown. TCRdb keeps only in-frame clones here, not all; method: immunoSEQ multiplex PCR. The table lists over 150,000 clones, 85% to 95% of them singletons. This record belongs to a study of T cell responses to AZD1222 COVID-19 vaccine. Points from the study as a whole: Seropositive status at baseline applied to only a handful of AZD1222 recipients.

The V and J ends lost 0 bases and 7 bases, in that order; junction bases with no gene match: 10. Germline assignment: CDR1 LGHDT and CDR2 YNNKEL (reference sequence). The CDR3 contains 16 residues. The receptor was derived from an adult who received the AZD1222 COVID-19 vaccine. The V call is TRBV3-1 (or the pseudogene TRBV3-2), the J call TRBJ2-5, with TRBD2 matching 8 bases. Sequencing was performed on peripheral blood, taken 28 days after the second AZD1222 dose. The CDR3 protein is CASSQEWASGRGTQYF. CDR3 nucleotide sequence: TGTGCCAGCAGCCAAGAGTGGGCCTCCGGGAGGGGGACCCAGTACTTC.